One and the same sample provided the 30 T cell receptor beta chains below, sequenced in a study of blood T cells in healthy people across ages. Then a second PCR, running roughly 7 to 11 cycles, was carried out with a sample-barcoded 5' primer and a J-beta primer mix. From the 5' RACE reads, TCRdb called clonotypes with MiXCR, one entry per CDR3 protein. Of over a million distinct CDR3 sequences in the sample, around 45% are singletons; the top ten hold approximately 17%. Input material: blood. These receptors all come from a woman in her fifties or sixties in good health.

The CDR3 here is CSANGVLQQDSDEAFF. The CDR3, as DNA: TGCAGCGCCAACGGTGTCCTTCAACAGGACTCAGATGAAGCTTTCTTT. The gene calls are TRBV29-1 and TRBJ1-1; tentatively, D is TRBD1 (5 bases). This CDR3 region has 16 residues. The V end was cut by 7 bases, the J end by 7 bases, with 28 bases between. From germline, CDR1 is SQVTM and CDR2 ANQGSEA. The whole variable domain, remainder taken from reference TRBV29-1 and TRBJ1-1, is SAVISQKPSRDICQRGTSLTIQCQVDSQVTMMFWYRQQPGQSLTLIATANQGSEATYESGFVIDKFPISRPNLTFSTLTVSNMSPEDSSIYLCSANGVLQQDSDEAFFGQGTRLTVV.

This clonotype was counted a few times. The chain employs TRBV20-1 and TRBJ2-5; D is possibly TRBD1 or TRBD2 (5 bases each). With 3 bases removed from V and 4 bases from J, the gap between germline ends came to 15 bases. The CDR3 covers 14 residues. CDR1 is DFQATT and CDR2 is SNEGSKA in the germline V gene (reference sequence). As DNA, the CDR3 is TGCAGTGCTAGCGGGGCAGCATCCTCAGAGACCCAGTACTTC. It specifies CSASGAASSETQYF.

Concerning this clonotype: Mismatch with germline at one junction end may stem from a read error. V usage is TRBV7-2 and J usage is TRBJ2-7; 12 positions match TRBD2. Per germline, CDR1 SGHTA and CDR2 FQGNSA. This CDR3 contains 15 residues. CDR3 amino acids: CASSLAGGPYYEQYF. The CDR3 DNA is TGTGCCAGCAGCCTAGCGGGAGGGCCGTATTACGAGCAGTACTTC. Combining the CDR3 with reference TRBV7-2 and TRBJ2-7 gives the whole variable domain GAGVSQSPSNKVTEKGKDVELRCDPISGHTALYWYRQSLGQGLEFLIYFQGNSAPDKSGLPSDRFSAERTGGSVSTLTIQRTQQEDSAVYLCASSLAGGPYYEQYFGPGTRLTVT.

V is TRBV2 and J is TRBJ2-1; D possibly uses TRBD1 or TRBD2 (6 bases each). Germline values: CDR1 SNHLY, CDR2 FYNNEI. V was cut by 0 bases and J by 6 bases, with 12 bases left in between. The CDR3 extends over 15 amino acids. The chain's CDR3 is CASSEAWGATNEQFF. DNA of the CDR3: TGTGCCAGCAGTGAAGCGTGGGGGGCTACCAATGAGCAGTTCTTC.

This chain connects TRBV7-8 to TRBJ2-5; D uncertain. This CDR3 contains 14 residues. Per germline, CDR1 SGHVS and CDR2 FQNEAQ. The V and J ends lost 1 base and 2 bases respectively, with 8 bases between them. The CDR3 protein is CASSLVISQETQYF. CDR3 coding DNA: TGTGCCAGCAGCTTAGTTATCAGTCAAGAGACCCAGTACTTC.

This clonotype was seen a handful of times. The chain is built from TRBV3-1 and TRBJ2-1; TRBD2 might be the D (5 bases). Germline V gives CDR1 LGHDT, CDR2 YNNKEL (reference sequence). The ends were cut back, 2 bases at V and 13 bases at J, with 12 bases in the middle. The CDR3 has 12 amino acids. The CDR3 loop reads CASSQTRDFQFF. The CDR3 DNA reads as TGTGCCAGCAGCCAAACTCGGGATTTTCAGTTCTTC.

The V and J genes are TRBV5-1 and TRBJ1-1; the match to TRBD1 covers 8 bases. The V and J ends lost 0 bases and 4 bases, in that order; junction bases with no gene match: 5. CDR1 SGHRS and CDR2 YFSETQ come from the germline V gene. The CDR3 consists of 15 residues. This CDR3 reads CASSLGQGSVTEAFF. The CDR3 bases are TGCGCCAGCAGCTTGGGACAGGGGTCGGTCACTGAAGCTTTCTTT.

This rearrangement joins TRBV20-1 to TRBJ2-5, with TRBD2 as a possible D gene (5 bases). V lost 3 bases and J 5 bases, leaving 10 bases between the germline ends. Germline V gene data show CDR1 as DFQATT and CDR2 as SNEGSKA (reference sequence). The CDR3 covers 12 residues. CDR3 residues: CSARRTGETQYF. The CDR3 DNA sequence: TGCAGTGCTAGGCGGACTGGGGAGACCCAGTACTTC.

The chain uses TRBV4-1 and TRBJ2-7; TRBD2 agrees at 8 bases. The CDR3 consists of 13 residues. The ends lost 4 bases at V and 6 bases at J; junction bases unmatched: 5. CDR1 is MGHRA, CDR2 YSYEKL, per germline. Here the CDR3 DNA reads TGCGCCAGCAGCCCGGGAGGGGTACGCGAGCAGTACTTC. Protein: CASSPGGVREQYF.

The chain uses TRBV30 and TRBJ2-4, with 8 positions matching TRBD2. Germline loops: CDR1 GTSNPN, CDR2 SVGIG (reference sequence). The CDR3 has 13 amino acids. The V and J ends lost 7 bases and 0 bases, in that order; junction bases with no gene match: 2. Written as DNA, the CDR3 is TGTGCCTTCCTAGCGGGAGCCAAAAACATTCAGTACTTC. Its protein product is CAFLAGAKNIQYF.

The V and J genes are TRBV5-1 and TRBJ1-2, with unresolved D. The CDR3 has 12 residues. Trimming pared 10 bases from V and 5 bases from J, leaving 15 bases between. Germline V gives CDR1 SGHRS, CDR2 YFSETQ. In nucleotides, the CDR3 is TGCGCCTCAGCGAGGGATTTATATGGCTACACCTTC. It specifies CASARDLYGYTF.

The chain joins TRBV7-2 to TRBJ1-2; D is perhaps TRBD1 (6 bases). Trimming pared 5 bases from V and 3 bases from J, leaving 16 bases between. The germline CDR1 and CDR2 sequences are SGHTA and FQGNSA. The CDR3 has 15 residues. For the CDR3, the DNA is TGTGCCAGCAGCAGGTCTGGACAGTCGCACTATGGCTACACCTTC. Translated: CASSRSGQSHYGYTF.

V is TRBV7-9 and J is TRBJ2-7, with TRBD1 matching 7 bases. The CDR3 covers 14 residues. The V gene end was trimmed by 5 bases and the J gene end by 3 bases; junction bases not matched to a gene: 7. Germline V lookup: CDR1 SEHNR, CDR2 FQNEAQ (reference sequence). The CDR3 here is CASSPEQGFYEQYF. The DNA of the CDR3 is TGTGCCAGCAGCCCCGAACAGGGGTTCTACGAGCAGTACTTC. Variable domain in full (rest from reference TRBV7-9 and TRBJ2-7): DTGVSQNPRHKITKRGQNVTFRCDPISEHNRLYWYRQTLGQGPEFLTYFQNEAQLEKSRLLSDRFSAERPKGSFSTLEIQRTEQGDSAMYLCASSPEQGFYEQYFGPGTRLTVT.

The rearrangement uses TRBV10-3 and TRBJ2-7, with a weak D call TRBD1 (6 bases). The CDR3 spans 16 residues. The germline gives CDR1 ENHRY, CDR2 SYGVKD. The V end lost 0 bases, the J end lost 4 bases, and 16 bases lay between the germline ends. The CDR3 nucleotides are TGTGCCATCAGTGAGTCACAAACCGGACAGCCTTACGAGCAGTACTTC. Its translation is CAISESQTGQPYEQYF.

The CDR3 sequence: CSARLHGTPRIEQYF. CDR3 nucleotides: TGCAGTGCTAGGCTTCACGGGACACCGAGGATTGAGCAGTACTTC. This rearrangement joins TRBV20-1 to TRBJ2-7, with a weak D call TRBD1 (6 bases). The CDR3 has 15 residues. CDR1 and CDR2 from the germline V gene are DFQATT and SNEGSKA (reference sequence). Trimming left V 3 bases short and J 7 bases short, with 22 bases between.

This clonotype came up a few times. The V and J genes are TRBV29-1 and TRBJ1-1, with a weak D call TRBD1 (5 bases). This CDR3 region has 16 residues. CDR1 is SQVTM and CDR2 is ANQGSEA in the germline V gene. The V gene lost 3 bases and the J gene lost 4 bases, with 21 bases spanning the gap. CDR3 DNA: TGCAGCGTTGAGATCGCGAAACGGGGACTGATCACTGAAGCTTTCTTT. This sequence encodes CSVEIAKRGLITEAFF.

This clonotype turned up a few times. The CDR3 loop reads CASSLGSGPSYNEQFF. CDR3 nucleotides: TGTGCCAGCAGCTTAGGAAGCGGGCCCTCCTACAATGAGCAGTTCTTC. J is TRBJ2-1 and V is TRBV7-9, with a weak D call TRBD2 (6 bases). The ends were cut back, 1 base at V and 0 bases at J, with 10 bases in the middle. Germline CDR1 is SEHNR and CDR2 is FQNEAQ (reference sequence). The CDR3 covers 16 residues.

CDR3 bases: TGTGCCAGCAGTTACCTCGCGGGAGGGCCTGGGGAGCTGTTTTTT. This gives the protein CASSYLAGGPGELFF. This sequence joins TRBV6-2 or TRBV6-3 and TRBJ2-2; 9 bases match TRBD2. The CDR3 spans 15 residues. The germline gives CDR1 MNHEY, CDR2 SVGEGT. The junction had 6 bases not matched to a gene; V was cut back by 2 bases and J by 8 bases.

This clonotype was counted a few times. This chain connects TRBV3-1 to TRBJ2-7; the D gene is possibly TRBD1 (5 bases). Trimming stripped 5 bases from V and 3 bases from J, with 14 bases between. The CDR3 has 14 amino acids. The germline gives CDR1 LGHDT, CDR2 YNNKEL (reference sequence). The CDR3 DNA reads TGTGCCAGCAGCGAATGGCAGGGAAACTACGAGCAGTACTTC. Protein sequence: CASSEWQGNYEQYF.

The DNA for the CDR3 is TGCGCCAGCGTCCAGGGGGCTGTCACAGATACGCAGTATTTT. Its protein product is CASVQGAVTDTQYF. The V and J genes are TRBV5-1 and TRBJ2-3, with 8 bases identical to TRBD1. V lost 7 bases, J lost 2 bases, and 6 bases stayed unmatched. The germline gives CDR1 SGHRS, CDR2 YFSETQ. This CDR3 spans 14 amino acids.

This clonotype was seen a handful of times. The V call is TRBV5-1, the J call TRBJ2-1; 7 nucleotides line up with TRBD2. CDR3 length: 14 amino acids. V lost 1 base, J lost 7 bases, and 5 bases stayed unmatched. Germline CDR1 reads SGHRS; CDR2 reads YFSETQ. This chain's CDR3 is CASSLPGRANEQFF. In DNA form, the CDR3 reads TGCGCCAGCAGCTTGCCGGGGAGGGCAAATGAGCAGTTCTTC.

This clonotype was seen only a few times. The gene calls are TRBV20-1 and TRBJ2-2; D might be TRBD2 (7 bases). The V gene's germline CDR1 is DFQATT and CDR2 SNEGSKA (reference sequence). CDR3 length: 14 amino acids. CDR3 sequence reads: CSVGAGAGAGELFF. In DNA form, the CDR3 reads TGCAGCGTTGGGGCGGGAGCAGGGGCCGGGGAGCTGTTTTTT.

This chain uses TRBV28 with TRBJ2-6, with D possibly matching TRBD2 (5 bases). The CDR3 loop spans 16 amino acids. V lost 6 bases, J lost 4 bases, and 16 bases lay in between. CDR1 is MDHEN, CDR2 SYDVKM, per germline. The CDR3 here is CASSWIRPGGANVLTF. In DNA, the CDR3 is TGTGCCAGCAGCTGGATACGGCCGGGAGGGGCCAACGTCCTGACTTTC.

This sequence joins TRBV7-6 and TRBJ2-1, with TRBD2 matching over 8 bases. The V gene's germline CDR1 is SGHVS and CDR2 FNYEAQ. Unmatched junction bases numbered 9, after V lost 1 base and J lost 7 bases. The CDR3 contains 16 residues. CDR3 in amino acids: CASSLDSRSGRNEQFF. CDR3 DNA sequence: TGTGCCAGCAGCTTAGATAGTCGGAGCGGGAGAAATGAGCAGTTCTTC.

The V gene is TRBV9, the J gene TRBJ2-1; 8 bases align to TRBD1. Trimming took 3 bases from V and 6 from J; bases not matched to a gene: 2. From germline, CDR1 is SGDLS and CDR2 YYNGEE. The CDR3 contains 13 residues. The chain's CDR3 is CASSGGQVNEQFF. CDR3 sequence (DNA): TGTGCCAGCAGCGGGGGACAGGTCAATGAGCAGTTCTTC.

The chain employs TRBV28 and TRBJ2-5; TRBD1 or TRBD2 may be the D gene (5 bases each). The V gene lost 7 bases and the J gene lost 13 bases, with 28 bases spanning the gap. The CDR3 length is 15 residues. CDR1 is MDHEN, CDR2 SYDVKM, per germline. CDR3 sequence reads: CASTTSTGTSNERYF. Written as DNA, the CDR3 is TGTGCCAGCACCACTTCCACCGGGACCAGCAATGAGCGGTACTTC.

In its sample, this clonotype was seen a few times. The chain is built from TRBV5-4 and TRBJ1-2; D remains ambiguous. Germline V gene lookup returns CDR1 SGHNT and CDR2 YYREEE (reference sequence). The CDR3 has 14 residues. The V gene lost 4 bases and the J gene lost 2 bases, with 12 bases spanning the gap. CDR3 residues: CASSPDGKNYGYTF. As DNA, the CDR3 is TGTGCCAGCAGCCCGGACGGAAAGAACTATGGCTACACCTTC.

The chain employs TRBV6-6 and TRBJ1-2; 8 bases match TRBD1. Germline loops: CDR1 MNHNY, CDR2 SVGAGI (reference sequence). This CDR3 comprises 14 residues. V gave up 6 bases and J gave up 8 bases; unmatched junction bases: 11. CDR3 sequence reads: CASSPGQVRNGYTF. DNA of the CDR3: TGTGCCAGCAGCCCGGGACAGGTTAGGAACGGCTACACCTTC.

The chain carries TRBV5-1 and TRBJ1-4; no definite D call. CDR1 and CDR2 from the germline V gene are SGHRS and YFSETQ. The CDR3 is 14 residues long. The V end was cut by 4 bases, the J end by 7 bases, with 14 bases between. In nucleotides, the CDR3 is TGCGCCAGCAGCGCGATTCAAGGAAGTGAAAAACTGTTTTTT. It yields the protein CASSAIQGSEKLFF.

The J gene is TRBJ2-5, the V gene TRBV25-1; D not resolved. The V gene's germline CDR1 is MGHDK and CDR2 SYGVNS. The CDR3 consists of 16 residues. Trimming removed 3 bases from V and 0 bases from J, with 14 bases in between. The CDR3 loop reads CASSDHIDWYQETQYF. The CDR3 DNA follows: TGTGCCAGCAGTGATCACATCGACTGGTACCAAGAGACCCAGTACTTC.